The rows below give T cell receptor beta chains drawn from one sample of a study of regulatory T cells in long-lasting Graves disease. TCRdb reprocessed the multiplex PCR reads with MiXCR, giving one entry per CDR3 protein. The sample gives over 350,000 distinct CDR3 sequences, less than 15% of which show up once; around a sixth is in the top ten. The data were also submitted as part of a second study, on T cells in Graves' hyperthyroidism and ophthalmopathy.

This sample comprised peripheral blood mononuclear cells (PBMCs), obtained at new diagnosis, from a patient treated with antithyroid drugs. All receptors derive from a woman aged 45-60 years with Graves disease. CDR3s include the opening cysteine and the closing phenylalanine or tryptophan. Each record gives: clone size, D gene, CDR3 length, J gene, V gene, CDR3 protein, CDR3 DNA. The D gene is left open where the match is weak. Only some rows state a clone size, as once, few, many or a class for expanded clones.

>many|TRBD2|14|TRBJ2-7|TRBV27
CASSPRVSGHEQYF
TGTGCCAGCAGTCCCCGTGTTAGCGGGCACGAGCAGTACTTC
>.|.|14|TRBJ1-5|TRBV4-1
CASSQDGGIQPQHF
TGCGCCAGCAGCCAAGATGGTGGGATTCAGCCCCAGCATTTT
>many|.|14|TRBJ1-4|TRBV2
CASSEAGDQEKLFF
TGTGCCAGCAGTGAAGCGGGGGACCAAGAAAAACTGTTTTTT
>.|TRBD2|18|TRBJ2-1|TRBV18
CASSPPRATGGLYNEQFF
TGTGCCAGCTCACCACCGAGGGCAACGGGAGGGTTGTACAATGAGCAGTTCTTC
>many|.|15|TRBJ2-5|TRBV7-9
CASSFGDREGETQYF
TGTGCCAGCAGCTTCGGTGACAGGGAGGGAGAGACCCAGTACTTC
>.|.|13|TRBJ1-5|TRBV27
CASSFSETQPQHF
TGTGCCAGCAGTTTCTCCGAGACACAGCCCCAGCATTTT
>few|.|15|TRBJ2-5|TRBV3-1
CASSQGPGPQETQYF
TGTGCCAGCAGCCAAGGACCAGGACCTCAAGAGACCCAGTACTTC
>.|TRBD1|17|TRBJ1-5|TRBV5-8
CASISLQGLQNNQPQHF
TGTGCCAGCATTTCTTTACAGGGGTTACAGAACAATCAGCCCCAGCATTTT
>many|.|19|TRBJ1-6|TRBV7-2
CASSFEGGQASSYNSPLHF
TGTGCCAGCAGCTTTGAAGGGGGACAAGCGAGCTCCTATAATTCACCCCTCCACTTT
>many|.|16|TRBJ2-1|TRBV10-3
CAISEGGEWDYNEQFF
TGTGCCATCAGTGAGGGGGGAGAGTGGGACTACAATGAGCAGTTCTTC
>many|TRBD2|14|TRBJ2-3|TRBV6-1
CASRTSGSADTQYF
TGTGCCAGCCGGACTAGCGGGAGCGCAGATACGCAGTATTTT
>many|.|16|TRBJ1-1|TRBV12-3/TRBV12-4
CASSPIPEGVNTEAFF
TGTGCCAGCAGTCCTATACCGGAAGGTGTGAACACTGAAGCTTTCTTT
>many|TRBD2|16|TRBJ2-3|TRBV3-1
CASSQELAVSTDTQYF
TGTGCCAGCAGCCAAGAACTAGCGGTTAGCACAGATACGCAGTATTTT
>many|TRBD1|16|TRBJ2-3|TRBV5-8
CASSEQGASHTDTQYF
TGTGCCAGCAGTGAACAGGGGGCGAGTCACACAGATACGCAGTATTTT
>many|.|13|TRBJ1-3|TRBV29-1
CSGQVSSGNTIYF
TGCAGCGGACAGGTTTCCTCTGGAAACACCATATATTTT
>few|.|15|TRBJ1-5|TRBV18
CASSPLPYSNQPQHF
TGTGCCAGCTCACCACTGCCATATAGCAATCAGCCCCAGCATTTT
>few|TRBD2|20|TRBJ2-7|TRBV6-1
CASSEAPLGLAGGASYEQYF
TGTGCCAGCAGTGAAGCCCCTCTGGGACTAGCGGGAGGGGCCTCCTACGAGCAGTACTTC
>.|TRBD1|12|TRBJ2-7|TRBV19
CASSTRTGVGYF
TGTGCCAGTAGTACCCGGACAGGGGTTGGATACTTC
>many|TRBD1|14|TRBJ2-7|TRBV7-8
CASRKRQGTDEQYF
TGTGCCAGCAGAAAGAGACAGGGTACCGACGAGCAGTACTTC
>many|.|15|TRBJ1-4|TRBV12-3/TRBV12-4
CASSLVSLVNEKLFF
TGTGCCAGCAGTTTGGTCAGCTTGGTTAATGAAAAACTGTTTTTT
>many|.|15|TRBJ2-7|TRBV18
CASSPDTSGTYEQYF
TGTGCCAGCTCACCGGACACCTCGGGGACCTACGAGCAGTACTTC
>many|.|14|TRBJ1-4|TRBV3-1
CASSQGQGDEKLFF
TGTGCCAGCAGCCAAGGGCAGGGAGATGAAAAACTGTTTTTT
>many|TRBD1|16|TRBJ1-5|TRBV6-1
CASSEVGGGSNQPQHF
TGTGCCAGCAGTGAAGTAGGAGGGGGCAGCAATCAGCCCCAGCATTTT
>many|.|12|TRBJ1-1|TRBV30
CAWIPGNTEAFF
TGTGCCTGGATCCCAGGGAACACTGAAGCTTTCTTT
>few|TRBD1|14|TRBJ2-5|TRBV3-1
CASSLGQGEGTQYF
TGTGCCAGCAGCCTGGGACAGGGCGAGGGGACCCAGTACTTC
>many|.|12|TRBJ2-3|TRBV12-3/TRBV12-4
CASSLETDTQYF
TGTGCCAGCAGTTTGGAAACAGATACGCAGTATTTT
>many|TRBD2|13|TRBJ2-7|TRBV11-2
CASSRAGAGEQYF
TGTGCCAGCAGCCGAGCGGGAGCGGGTGAGCAGTACTTC
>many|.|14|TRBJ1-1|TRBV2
CASTDSGRDSEAFF
TGTGCCAGCACCGACAGTGGCAGGGATTCTGAAGCTTTCTTT
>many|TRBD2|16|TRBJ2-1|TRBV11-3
CASSLDGTSGYNEQFF
TGTGCCAGCAGCTTAGATGGGACTAGCGGATACAATGAGCAGTTCTTC
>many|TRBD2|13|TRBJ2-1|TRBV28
CASGLAGVGEQFF
TGTGCCTCGGGACTAGCGGGAGTGGGTGAGCAGTTCTTC
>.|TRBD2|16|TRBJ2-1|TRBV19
CASTPGTSGTYNEQFF
TGTGCCAGTACCCCCGGGACTAGCGGGACCTACAATGAGCAGTTCTTC
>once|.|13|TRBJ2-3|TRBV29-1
CSEGGASTDTQYF
TGCAGCGAAGGAGGGGCCAGCACAGATACGCAGTATTTT
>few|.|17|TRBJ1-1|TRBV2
CASSEREGRRVNTEAFF
TGTGCCAGCAGTGAACGGGAGGGTAGGAGGGTGAACACTGAAGCTTTCTTT
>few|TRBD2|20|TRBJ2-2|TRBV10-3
CAISLRGGTSGSTATGELFF
TGTGCCATCAGCCTCCGGGGGGGGACTAGCGGGAGCACGGCCACCGGGGAGCTGTTTTTT
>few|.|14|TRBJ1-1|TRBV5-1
CASSSLASGTEAFF
TGCGCCAGCAGCTCTTTGGCATCGGGGACTGAAGCTTTCTTT
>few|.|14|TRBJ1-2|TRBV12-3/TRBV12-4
CASSLQDSYYGYTF
TGTGCCAGCAGTTTACAGGACAGTTACTATGGCTACACCTTC
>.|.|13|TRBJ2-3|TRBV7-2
CASSQRYTDTQYF
TGTGCCAGCAGCCAGAGGTACACAGATACGCAGTATTTT
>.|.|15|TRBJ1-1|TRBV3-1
CASRNSDRVNTEAFF
TGTGCCAGCAGAAACTCGGACAGAGTGAACACTGAAGCTTTCTTT
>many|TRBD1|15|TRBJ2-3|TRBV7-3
CASSSTGVSTDTQYF
TGTGCCAGCAGTTCGACAGGGGTTAGCACAGATACGCAGTATTTT
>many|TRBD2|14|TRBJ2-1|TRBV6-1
CASVRLAAYNEQFF
TGTGCCAGCGTCAGACTAGCGGCCTACAATGAGCAGTTCTTC